This T cell receptor beta chain was identified during a study of shared clonotypes between healthy human individuals. Study in general: Per donor, three plates held CD4 naive cells, three held CD4 memory, two held CD8 naive and one held CD8 memory. Overall study results and limits: Some clonotypes were shared by all four sorted-subset donors, while others were not shared. The non-shared ones had lower generation probabilities than the shared ones. Estimated richness values were generally larger in naive subsets than in memory subsets.

With regard to this clone: What it recognizes is unknown.

Naive CD8 populations comprised CD45RO-negative cells positively selected for CCR7, excluding terminally differentiated effector memory CD45RA+ cells. Looked up from germline, CDR1 is MNHEY and CDR2 is SVGAGI. CDR3 size: 14 residues. V shed 2 bases and J shed 6 bases, with 10 bases lying between them. In the sorted-subset replicate PCRs, 200 ng DNA, tens of thousands of T cell genomes, was used. Only in-frame clones appear in the TCRdb table, and some are missing; sequencing was by immunoSEQ multiplex PCR. The sample yields nearly 600,000 clones, just under 97% seen once. The receptor was isolated from a woman in her twenties or thirties in good health. Sequencing input: naive CD8+ T cells sorted from blood. The chain joins TRBV6-5 to TRBJ2-2; D remains ambiguous. The CDR3: CASSYGAQAGELFF. The CDR3 DNA follows: TGTGCCAGCAGTTACGGCGCGCAGGCCGGGGAGCTGTTTTTT.